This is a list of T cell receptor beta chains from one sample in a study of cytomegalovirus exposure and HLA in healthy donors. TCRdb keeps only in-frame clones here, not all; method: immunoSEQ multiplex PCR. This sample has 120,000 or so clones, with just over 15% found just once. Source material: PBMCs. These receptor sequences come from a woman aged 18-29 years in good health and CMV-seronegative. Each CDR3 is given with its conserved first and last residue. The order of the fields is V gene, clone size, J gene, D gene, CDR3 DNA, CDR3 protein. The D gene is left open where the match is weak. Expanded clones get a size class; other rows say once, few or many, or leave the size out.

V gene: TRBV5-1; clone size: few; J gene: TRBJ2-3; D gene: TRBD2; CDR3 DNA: TGCGCCAGCAGCCCGGGCGGGAGGGCTAGCACAGATACGCAGTATTTT; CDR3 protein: CASSPGGRASTDTQYF
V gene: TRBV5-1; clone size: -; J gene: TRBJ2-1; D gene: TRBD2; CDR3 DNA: TGCGCCAGCAGCCCGGGGACTAGCAGAGATGAGCAGTTCTTC; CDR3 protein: CASSPGTSRDEQFF
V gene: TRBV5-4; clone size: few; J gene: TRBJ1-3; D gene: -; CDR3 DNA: TGTGCCAGCAGCGGGGCTGGGGACTCTGGAAACACCATATATTTT; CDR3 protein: CASSGAGDSGNTIYF
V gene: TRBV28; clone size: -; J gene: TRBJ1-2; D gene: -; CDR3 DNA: TGTGCCAGCAGTTTAGTCGGGATAGTTTTCTATGGCTACACCTTC; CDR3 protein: CASSLVGIVFYGYTF
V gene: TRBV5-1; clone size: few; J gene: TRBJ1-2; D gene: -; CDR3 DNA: TGCGCCAGCAGCTTGTCACAGGGTGGCGGCTACACCTTC; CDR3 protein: CASSLSQGGGYTF
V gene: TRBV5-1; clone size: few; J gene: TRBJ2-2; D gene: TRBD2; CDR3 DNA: TGCGCCAGCAGCTTGGTGCCGGGGGGAGACACCGGGGAGCTGTTTTTT; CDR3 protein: CASSLVPGGDTGELFF
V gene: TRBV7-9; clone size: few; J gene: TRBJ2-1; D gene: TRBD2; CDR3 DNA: TGTGCCAGCAGCTTCGCGGGGGGGCGGGATGAGCAGTTCTTC; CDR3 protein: CASSFAGGRDEQFF
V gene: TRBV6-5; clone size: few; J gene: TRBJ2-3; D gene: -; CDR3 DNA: TGTGCCAGCAGTCCTCCGGGTGCGTGGGATACGCAGTATTTT; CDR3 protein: CASSPPGAWDTQYF
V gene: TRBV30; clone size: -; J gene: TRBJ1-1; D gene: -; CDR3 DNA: TGTGCCTGGAGTGTACTTTTGAACACTGAAGCTTTCTTT; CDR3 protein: CAWSVLLNTEAFF
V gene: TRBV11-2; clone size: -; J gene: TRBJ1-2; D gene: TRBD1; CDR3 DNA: TGTGCCAGCAGCCAAGCCGGGACAGAGTTTGGCTACACCTTC; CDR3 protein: CASSQAGTEFGYTF
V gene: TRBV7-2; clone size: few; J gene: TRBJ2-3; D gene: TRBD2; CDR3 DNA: TGTGCCAGCAGCTCACAGAGCGGGGGGATCCGGGATACGCAGTATTTT; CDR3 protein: CASSSQSGGIRDTQYF
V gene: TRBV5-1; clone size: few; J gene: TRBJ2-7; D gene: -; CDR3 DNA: TGCGCCAGCAGCTTGCGAGGGGGGGCCTACGAGCAGTACTTC; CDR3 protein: CASSLRGGAYEQYF
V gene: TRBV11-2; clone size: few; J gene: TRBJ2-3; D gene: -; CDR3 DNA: TGTGCCAGCAGCTTACGCAGGGGCCAGGTGGGGCGGGATACGCAGTATTTT; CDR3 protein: CASSLRRGQVGRDTQYF
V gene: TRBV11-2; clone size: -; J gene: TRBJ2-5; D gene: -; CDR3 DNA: TGTGCCAGCAGCTTAGATCTCCAGGGAGAGACCCAGTACTTC; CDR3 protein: CASSLDLQGETQYF
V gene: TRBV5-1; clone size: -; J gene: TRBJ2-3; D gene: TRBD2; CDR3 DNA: TGCGCCAGCAGCCCCGATCTGACTAGCGGGGGGTACACAGATACGCAGTATTTT; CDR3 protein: CASSPDLTSGGYTDTQYF
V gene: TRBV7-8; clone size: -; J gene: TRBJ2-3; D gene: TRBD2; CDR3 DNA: TGTGCCAGCAGCCCCGGCGGGAGCGGGAGTAATACGCAGTATTTT; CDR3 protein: CASSPGGSGSNTQYF
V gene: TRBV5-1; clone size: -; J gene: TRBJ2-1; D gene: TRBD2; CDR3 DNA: TGCGCCAGCAGCTTGTATCCGGGAGGGCCGGGCAATGAGCAGTTCTTC; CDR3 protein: CASSLYPGGPGNEQFF
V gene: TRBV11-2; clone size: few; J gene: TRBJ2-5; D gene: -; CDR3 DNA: TGTGCCAGCAGCTTAGGAGGGTGGCAAGAGACCCAGTACTTC; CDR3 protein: CASSLGGWQETQYF
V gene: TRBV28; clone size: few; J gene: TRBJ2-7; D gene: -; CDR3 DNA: TGTGCCAGTCTCGGCAGGGGCTCCTACGAGCAGTACTTC; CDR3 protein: CASLGRGSYEQYF
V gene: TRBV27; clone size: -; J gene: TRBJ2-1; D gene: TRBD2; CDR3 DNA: TGTGCCAGCAGTTTATCGATTCCGGGACTAGCGGACTACAATGAGCAGTTCTTC; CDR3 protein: CASSLSIPGLADYNEQFF
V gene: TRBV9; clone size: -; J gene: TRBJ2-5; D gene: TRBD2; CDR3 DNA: TGTGCCAGCAGCCCACACGGAATAGCGGGAGGCCATGGGAAAGAGACCCAGTACTTC; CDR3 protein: CASSPHGIAGGHGKETQYF
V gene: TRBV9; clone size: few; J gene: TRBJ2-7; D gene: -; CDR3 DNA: TGTGCCAGCAGCGTAGGAGGCAGGGCAGCCCACGAGCAGTACTTC; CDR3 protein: CASSVGGRAAHEQYF
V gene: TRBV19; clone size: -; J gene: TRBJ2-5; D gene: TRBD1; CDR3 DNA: TGTGCCAGTAGTATAATGGTCGGACAGGGAGAAGAGACCCAGTACTTC; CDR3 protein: CASSIMVGQGEETQYF